The rows below give T cell receptor beta chains drawn from one sample of a study of cytomegalovirus exposure and HLA in healthy donors. TCRdb's table, derived via immunoSEQ multiplex PCR, lists solely in-frame clones and lacks some. The table has around 180,000 clones, roughly four fifths seen once. The sample was PBMCs. The receptors were gathered from a woman under 30 in good health and CMV-seropositive. The CDR3 runs from the conserved cysteine through the conserved F or W. The order of the fields is J gene, CDR3 length, clone size, D gene, V gene, CDR3 DNA, CDR3 protein. The D gene is left open where the match is weak. Size values are once, few and many counts, or a class for expanded clones, and some rows have none.

j_call: TRBJ1-5; cdr3_length: 13; clone_size: .; d_call: .; v_call: TRBV7-9; cdr3_nt: TGTGCCAGCAGCTATGGGGAGGGGCAGCCCCAGCATTTT; cdr3_aa: CASSYGEGQPQHF
j_call: TRBJ2-1; cdr3_length: 15; clone_size: .; d_call: .; v_call: TRBV7-2; cdr3_nt: TGTGCCAGCAGCTTGGCTAGAGGGGGAGCCAATGAGCAGTTCTTC; cdr3_aa: CASSLARGGANEQFF
j_call: TRBJ2-7; cdr3_length: 15; clone_size: .; d_call: .; v_call: TRBV4-1; cdr3_nt: TGCGCCAGCAGCCAAGAGGCGGGGATGACCTACGAGCAGTACTTC; cdr3_aa: CASSQEAGMTYEQYF
j_call: TRBJ2-1; cdr3_length: 15; clone_size: .; d_call: TRBD2; v_call: TRBV7-7; cdr3_nt: TGTGCTAGCAGCTTACTAGCGGGGACGTACAATGAGCAGTTCTTC; cdr3_aa: CASSLLAGTYNEQFF
j_call: TRBJ1-2; cdr3_length: 16; clone_size: few; d_call: .; v_call: TRBV5-4; cdr3_nt: TGTGCCAGCACCCCTTTCGGGGAAGGTTTTCGCTATGGCTACACCTTC; cdr3_aa: CASTPFGEGFRYGYTF
j_call: TRBJ2-3; cdr3_length: 15; clone_size: .; d_call: .; v_call: TRBV2; cdr3_nt: TGTGCCAGCAGTACTAGGGTAACAAGGACAGATACGCAGTATTTT; cdr3_aa: CASSTRVTRTDTQYF
j_call: TRBJ2-1; cdr3_length: 15; clone_size: .; d_call: TRBD2; v_call: TRBV7-2; cdr3_nt: TGTGCCAGCAGCCGAGTTCTAGCGGGGAGGACTGAGCAGTTCTTC; cdr3_aa: CASSRVLAGRTEQFF
j_call: TRBJ2-7; cdr3_length: 15; clone_size: .; d_call: TRBD1; v_call: TRBV9; cdr3_nt: TGTGCCAGCAGCGTTGGGGGACAGGGGAGGGGGGAGCAGTACTTC; cdr3_aa: CASSVGGQGRGEQYF
j_call: TRBJ1-5; cdr3_length: 13; clone_size: .; d_call: TRBD1; v_call: TRBV19; cdr3_nt: TGTGCCAGCGGGACAGCTCTCAATCAGCCCCAGCATTTT; cdr3_aa: CASGTALNQPQHF
j_call: TRBJ1-1; cdr3_length: 14; clone_size: .; d_call: .; v_call: TRBV18; cdr3_nt: TGTGCCAGCTCACAAACCGGGGTGAACACTGAAGCTTTCTTT; cdr3_aa: CASSQTGVNTEAFF
j_call: TRBJ2-3; cdr3_length: 15; clone_size: .; d_call: TRBD2; v_call: TRBV7-2; cdr3_nt: TGTGCCAGCAGCTTACTAGCGGGGGGGGTAGATACGCAGTATTTT; cdr3_aa: CASSLLAGGVDTQYF
j_call: TRBJ2-5; cdr3_length: 17; clone_size: .; d_call: TRBD2; v_call: TRBV30; cdr3_nt: TGTGCCTGGAGTGTAGGGGTGCTAGCGGGGACTGGAGAGACCCAGTACTTC; cdr3_aa: CAWSVGVLAGTGETQYF
j_call: TRBJ2-2; cdr3_length: 16; clone_size: .; d_call: TRBD2; v_call: TRBV19; cdr3_nt: TGTGCCAGTAGTACCCCTCGAGCGGGGGGGCCCGGGGAGCTGTTTTTT; cdr3_aa: CASSTPRAGGPGELFF
j_call: TRBJ2-7; cdr3_length: 15; clone_size: once; d_call: TRBD2; v_call: TRBV11-2; cdr3_nt: TGTGCCAGCAGCTTCGGGACTAGCGCCGCCTACGAGCAGTACTTC; cdr3_aa: CASSFGTSAAYEQYF
j_call: TRBJ1-6; cdr3_length: 17; clone_size: .; d_call: .; v_call: TRBV27; cdr3_nt: TGTGCCAGCAGTTTATCTAGGGCAGGGCATACTAATTCACCCCTCCACTTT; cdr3_aa: CASSLSRAGHTNSPLHF
j_call: TRBJ1-2; cdr3_length: 15; clone_size: .; d_call: .; v_call: TRBV19; cdr3_nt: TGTGCCGGTAGTATAGTGGGGGGACCGGGGGATGGCTACACCTTC; cdr3_aa: CAGSIVGGPGDGYTF
j_call: TRBJ1-2; cdr3_length: 15; clone_size: .; d_call: TRBD1; v_call: TRBV5-4; cdr3_nt: TGTGCCAGCAGCCCCTGGACAGGGGCTAACTATGGCTACACCTTC; cdr3_aa: CASSPWTGANYGYTF
j_call: TRBJ2-3; cdr3_length: 14; clone_size: .; d_call: .; v_call: TRBV6-1; cdr3_nt: TGTGCCAGCAGGTCGAGGGCTGGCACAGATACGCAGTATTTT; cdr3_aa: CASRSRAGTDTQYF
j_call: TRBJ2-3; cdr3_length: 16; clone_size: .; d_call: .; v_call: TRBV4-1; cdr3_nt: TGCGCCAGCAGCCCCGGGACAACCCCACTCACAGATACGCAGTATTTT; cdr3_aa: CASSPGTTPLTDTQYF
j_call: TRBJ1-6; cdr3_length: 14; clone_size: .; d_call: .; v_call: TRBV9; cdr3_nt: TGTGCCAGCAGCGTTTCCCCTAGCAGGTCACCCCTCCACTTT; cdr3_aa: CASSVSPSRSPLHF
j_call: TRBJ2-3; cdr3_length: 16; clone_size: .; d_call: TRBD2; v_call: TRBV9; cdr3_nt: TGTGCCAGCAGCCCAAGACTAGCGGGGATCACAGATACGCAGTATTTT; cdr3_aa: CASSPRLAGITDTQYF
j_call: TRBJ1-1; cdr3_length: 13; clone_size: .; d_call: .; v_call: TRBV14; cdr3_nt: TGTGCCAGCAGCCTGAGCCTTATGACTGAAGCTTTCTTT; cdr3_aa: CASSLSLMTEAFF
j_call: TRBJ2-2; cdr3_length: 14; clone_size: .; d_call: .; v_call: TRBV7-6; cdr3_nt: TGTGCCAGCAGCTTAGCAGGGAGGACCGGGGAGCTGTTTTTT; cdr3_aa: CASSLAGRTGELFF
j_call: TRBJ2-5; cdr3_length: 13; clone_size: once; d_call: .; v_call: TRBV30; cdr3_nt: TGTGCCTGGAGTGCAGCGTCCCAAGAGACCCAGTACTTC; cdr3_aa: CAWSAASQETQYF